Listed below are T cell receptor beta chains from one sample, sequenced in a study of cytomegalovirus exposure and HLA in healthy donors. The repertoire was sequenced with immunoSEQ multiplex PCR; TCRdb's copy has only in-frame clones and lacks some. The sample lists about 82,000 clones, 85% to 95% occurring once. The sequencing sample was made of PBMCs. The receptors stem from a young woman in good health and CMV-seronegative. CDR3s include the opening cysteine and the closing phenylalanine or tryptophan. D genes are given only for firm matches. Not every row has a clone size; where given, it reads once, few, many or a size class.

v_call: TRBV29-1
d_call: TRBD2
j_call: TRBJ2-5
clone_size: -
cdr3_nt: TGCAGCGTTCGACTAGCCGAAATCCAAGAGACCCAGTACTTC
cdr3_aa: CSVRLAEIQETQYF

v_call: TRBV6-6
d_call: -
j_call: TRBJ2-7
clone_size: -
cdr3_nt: TGTGCCAGCAGTTACTCGCCGGCCGCGGTTTCCTACGAGCAGTACTTC
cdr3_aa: CASSYSPAAVSYEQYF

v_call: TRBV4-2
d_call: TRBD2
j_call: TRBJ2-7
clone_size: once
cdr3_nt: TGTGCCAGCAGCCAAATAGCGGGGGGGCGATACGAGCAGTACTTC
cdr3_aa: CASSQIAGGRYEQYF

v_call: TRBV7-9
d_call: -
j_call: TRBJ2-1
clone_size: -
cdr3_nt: TGTGCCAGCATCTCTCTCCCCCTAGACAGCTCCTACAATGAGCAGTTCTTC
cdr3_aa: CASISLPLDSSYNEQFF

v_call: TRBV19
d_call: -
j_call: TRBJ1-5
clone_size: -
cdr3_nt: TGTGCCAGTAGTATTCGCAGTAACAATCAGCCCCAGCATTTT
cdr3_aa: CASSIRSNNQPQHF

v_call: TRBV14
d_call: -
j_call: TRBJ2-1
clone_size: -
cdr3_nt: TGTGCCAGCAGCCACCTGGGGGCGGGACAGCACAATGAGCAGTTCTTC
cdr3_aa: CASSHLGAGQHNEQFF

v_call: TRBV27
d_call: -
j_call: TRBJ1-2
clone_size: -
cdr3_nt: TGTGCCAGCAGTTCTTGGACAGACTATGGCTACACCTTC
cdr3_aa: CASSSWTDYGYTF

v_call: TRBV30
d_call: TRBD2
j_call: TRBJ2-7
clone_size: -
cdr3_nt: TGTGCCTGGGGTAGGACTAGCGGGAGGGCGATCTACGAGCAGTACTTC
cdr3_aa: CAWGRTSGRAIYEQYF

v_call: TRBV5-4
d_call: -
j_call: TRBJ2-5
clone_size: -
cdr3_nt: TGTGCCAGCAGCTCCATGGAGACCCAGTACTTC
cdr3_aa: CASSSMETQYF

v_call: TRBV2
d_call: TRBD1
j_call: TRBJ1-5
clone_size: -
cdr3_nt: TGTGCCAGCAGTGCCGAGACAGGGATTAGCAATCAGCCCCAGCATTTT
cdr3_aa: CASSAETGISNQPQHF